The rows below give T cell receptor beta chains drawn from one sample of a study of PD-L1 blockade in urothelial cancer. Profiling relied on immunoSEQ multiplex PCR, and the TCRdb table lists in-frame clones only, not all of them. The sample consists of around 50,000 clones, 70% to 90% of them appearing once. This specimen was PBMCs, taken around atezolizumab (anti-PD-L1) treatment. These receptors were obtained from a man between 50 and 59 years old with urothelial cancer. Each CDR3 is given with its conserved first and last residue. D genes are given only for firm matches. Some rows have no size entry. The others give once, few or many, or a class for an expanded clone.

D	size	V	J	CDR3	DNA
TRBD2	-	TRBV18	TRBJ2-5	CASSQITSGTETQYF	TGTGCCAGCTCACAAATAACTAGCGGAACAGAGACCCAGTACTTC
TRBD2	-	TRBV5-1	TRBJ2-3	CASSNQLAGTADTQYF	TGCGCCAGCAGCAACCAACTAGCGGGGACAGCAGATACGCAGTATTTT
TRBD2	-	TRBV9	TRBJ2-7	CASSVDGTSGVMLEQYF	TGTGCCAGCAGCGTAGATGGGACTAGCGGGGTAATGCTCGAGCAGTACTTC
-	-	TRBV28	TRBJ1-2	CASTPAGGNYGYTF	TGTGCCAGCACTCCTGCCGGGGGTAACTATGGCTACACCTTC
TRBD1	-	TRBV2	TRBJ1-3	CASSNRGGNTIYF	TGTGCCAGCAGTAACAGGGGGGGAAACACCATATATTTT
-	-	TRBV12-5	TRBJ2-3	CASGLGHPDSISF	TGTGCTAGTGGTTTGGGGCACCCTGATTCAATTTCATTT
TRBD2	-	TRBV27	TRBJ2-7	CASSLAGGLLREQYF	TGTGCCAGCAGTTTAGCGGGGGGACTCCTACGGGAGCAGTACTTC
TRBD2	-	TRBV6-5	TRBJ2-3	CASSPGLARTDTQYF	TGTGCCAGCAGTCCTGGACTAGCGAGGACAGATACGCAGTATTTT
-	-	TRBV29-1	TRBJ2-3	CSVRRGTTDTQYF	TGCAGCGTTCGCAGGGGAACCACAGATACGCAGTATTTT
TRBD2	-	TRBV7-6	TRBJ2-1	CASSTRRTSGANNEQFF	TGTGCCAGCAGCACCCGAAGGACTAGCGGGGCCAACAATGAGCAGTTCTTC
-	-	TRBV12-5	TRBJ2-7	CASGLGGEQYF	TGTGCTAGTGGTTTAGGGGGCGAGCAGTACTTC
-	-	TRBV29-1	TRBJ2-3	CSADQGYTDTQYF	TGCAGCGCCGACCAGGGTTACACAGATACGCAGTATTTT
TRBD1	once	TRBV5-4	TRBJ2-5	CASSFPGQGFRETQYF	TGTGCCAGCAGCTTCCCGGGACAGGGGTTTAGGGAGACCCAGTACTTC
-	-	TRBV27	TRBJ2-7	CASSFRENSYEQYF	TGTGCCAGCAGTTTTCGGGAGAACTCCTACGAGCAGTACTTC
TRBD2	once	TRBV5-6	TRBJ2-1	CASSLPSGNEQFF	TGTGCCAGCAGCTTGCCTAGCGGAAATGAGCAGTTCTTC
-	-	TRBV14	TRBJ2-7	CASSQGASYEQYF	TGTGCCAGCAGCCAGGGCGCCTCATACGAGCAGTACTTC
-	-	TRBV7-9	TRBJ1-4	CASSPGGGRLGDREKLFF	TGTGCCAGCAGCCCCGGTGGGGGCCGCCTAGGGGATCGTGAAAAACTGTTTTTT
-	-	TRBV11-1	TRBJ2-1	CASSFLRLNEQFF	TGTGCCAGCAGCTTCCTCAGACTCAATGAGCAGTTCTTC
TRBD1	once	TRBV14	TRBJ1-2	CASSQETGVVGYTF	TGTGCCAGCAGCCAAGAAACAGGGGTAGTTGGCTACACCTTC
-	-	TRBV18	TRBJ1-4	CASSPLVGAEKLFF	TGTGCCAGCTCACCACTCGTAGGGGCAGAAAAACTGTTTTTT
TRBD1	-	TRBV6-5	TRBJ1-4	CASAGTATEKLFF	TGTGCCAGCGCCGGGACAGCGACCGAAAAACTGTTTTTT
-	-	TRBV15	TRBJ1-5	CATSRDVQYGQPQHF	TGTGCCACCAGCAGAGATGTCCAGTATGGCCAGCCCCAGCATTTT
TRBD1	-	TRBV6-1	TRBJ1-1	CASSLGTGTEAFF	TGTGCCAGCAGTCTTGGGACAGGGACTGAAGCTTTCTTT
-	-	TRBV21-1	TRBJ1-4	CASSIPSREDLGEKLFF	TGTGCCAGCAGCATACCTTCCCGGGAGGACCTTGGTGAAAAACTGTTTTTT
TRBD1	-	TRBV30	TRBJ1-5	CAWTRDRGPNQPQHF	TGTGCCTGGACCAGGGACAGGGGACCGAATCAGCCCCAGCATTTT
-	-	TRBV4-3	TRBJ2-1	CASSPPRLGEQFF	TGCGCCAGCAGCCCGCCCCGTCTAGGTGAGCAGTTCTTC
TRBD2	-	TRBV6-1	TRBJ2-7	CASSEIRLAGGLSSYEQYF	TGTGCCAGCAGTGAAATTCGGCTAGCGGGGGGCCTCAGCTCCTACGAGCAGTACTTC
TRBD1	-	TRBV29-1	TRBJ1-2	CSVQGASAYGYTF	TGCAGCGTTCAGGGGGCGTCGGCTTACGGCTACACCTTC
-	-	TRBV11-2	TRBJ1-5	CASSFTNQPQHF	TGTGCCAGCAGCTTTACTAATCAGCCCCAGCATTTT